The present T cell receptor (beta chain) was sequenced within a study of vaccination and CD4 T cells after COVID-19. Study details: The convalescents included six males and four females, and among them two were Hispanic while seven were Caucasian. The post-COVID samples were taken a median roughly 98 days after diagnosis, anywhere from 35 to 161. Post-vaccine sampling followed dose two by a median about 72 days (range 14 to 241).

This CDR3 spans 12 amino acids. The germline CDR1 and CDR2 sequences are DFQATT and SNEGSKA (reference sequence). The V gene lost 2 bases and the J gene lost 7 bases, with 11 bases spanning the gap. Sequencing of the DNA from cultured CD4+ T cells was carried out with the Oncomine TCR Beta short-read assay. TCRdb ran MiXCR on the PCR reads and lists one entry per CDR3 protein. This sample has roughly 9,300 distinct CDR3 sequences, with about 60% found just once. In its sample, this clonotype was seen a few times. Its antigen is currently unknown. Specified treatment: roughly 11-day PBMC culture with coronavirus spike peptide pools or control peptides (ViraFEST assay).

This TCR came from a human donor who had recovered from COVID-19. The chain carries TRBV20-1 and TRBJ1-2; D is possibly TRBD1 (5 bases). The source material was CD4+ T cells from blood, cultured in vitro. The chain's CDR3 is CSARRQGGGYTF. CDR3 bases: TGCAGTGCTAGAAGGCAGGGCGGTGGCTACACCTTC.